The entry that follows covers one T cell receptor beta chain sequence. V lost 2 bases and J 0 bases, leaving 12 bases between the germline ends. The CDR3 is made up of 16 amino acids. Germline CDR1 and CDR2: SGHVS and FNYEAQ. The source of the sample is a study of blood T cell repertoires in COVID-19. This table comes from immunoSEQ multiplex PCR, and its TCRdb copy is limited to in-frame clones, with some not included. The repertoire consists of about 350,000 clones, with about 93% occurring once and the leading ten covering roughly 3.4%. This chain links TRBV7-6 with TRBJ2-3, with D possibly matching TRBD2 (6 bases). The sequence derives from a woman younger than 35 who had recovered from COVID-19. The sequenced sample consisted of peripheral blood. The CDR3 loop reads CASSLLAPRSTDTQYF. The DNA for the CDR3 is TGTGCCAGCAGCTTACTAGCGCCTAGGAGCACAGATACGCAGTATTTT.